These 23 T cell receptor beta chains were sequenced from one sample in a study of blood T cell repertoires in COVID-19. Some clones are missing from TCRdb's copy, which holds only in-frame ones; the method was immunoSEQ multiplex PCR. The sample has fewer than 450,000 clones; about nine tenths are singletons. Sequencing input: PBMCs or T cells enriched from blood (not recorded which). The receptors stem from a man aged 18 to 29 who had recovered from COVID-19.

The rearrangement joins TRBV28 to TRBJ1-1; a possible D gene is TRBD1 (5 bases). Germline CDR1 MDHEN, CDR2 SYDVKM. This CDR3 has 14 residues. V dropped 5 bases and J dropped 0 bases, with 10 bases sitting between them. CDR3 bases: TGTGCCAGCAGTGAGACAGTCATGAACACTGAAGCTTTCTTT. Amino acid sequence: CASSETVMNTEAFF. The full variable domain, its missing parts supplied by reference TRBV28 and TRBJ1-1, is DVKVTQSSRYLVKRTGEKVFLECVQDMDHENMFWYRQDPGLGLRLIYFSYDVKMKEKGDIPEGYSVSREKKERFSLILESASTNQTSMYLCASSETVMNTEAFFGQGTRLTVV.

The chain couples TRBV18 to TRBJ1-2, with D perhaps matching TRBD1 (6 bases). Looked up from germline, CDR1 is KGHSH and CDR2 is LQKENI. The V gene lost 2 bases and the J gene lost 3 bases, with 7 bases spanning the gap. This CDR3 contains 13 residues. Here the CDR3 DNA reads TGTGCCAGCTCACCATCAGGGGACTATGGCTACACCTTC. Its protein is CASSPSGDYGYTF.

The V and J genes are TRBV29-1 and TRBJ1-3; 7 positions agree with TRBD1. Per the germline V gene, CDR1 is SQVTM and CDR2 is ANQGSEA. This CDR3 region has 14 residues. V was pared by 6 bases and J by 2 bases, with 7 bases of the junction left unmatched. CDR3 nucleotides: TGCAGCGTGGGCACGACAGGGCCTGGAAACACCATATATTTT. Its translation is CSVGTTGPGNTIYF.

The V call is TRBV5-1, the J call TRBJ2-1, with D maybe TRBD2 (5 bases). This CDR3 contains 13 residues. The V end was cut by 0 bases, the J end by 9 bases, with 10 bases between. The germline V gene has CDR1 SGHRS and CDR2 YFSETQ. DNA of the CDR3: TGCGCCAGCAGCTTGGACATTGGAGGTGAGCAGTTCTTC. Protein sequence: CASSLDIGGEQFF. Full variable domain (outside the CDR3, taken from reference TRBV5-1 and TRBJ2-1): KAGVTQTPRYLIKTRGQQVTLSCSPISGHRSVSWYQQTPGQGLQFLFEYFSETQRNKGNFPGRFSGRQFSNSRSEMNVSTLELGDSALYLCASSLDIGGEQFFGPGTRLTVL.

The rearrangement links TRBV18 to TRBJ2-2, with D tentatively TRBD1 (5 bases). Trimming removed 3 bases at V and 7 bases at J, with 15 bases between. The CDR3 length is 15 residues. CDR1 and CDR2 from the germline V gene are KGHSH and LQKENI. The CDR3 reads CASSPRTSAGGELFF. CDR3 DNA sequence: TGTGCCAGCTCACCCCGGACATCCGCCGGCGGGGAGCTGTTTTTT.

The V call is TRBV5-1, the J call TRBJ2-1, with 10 bases aligning to TRBD2. Germline assignment: CDR1 SGHRS and CDR2 YFSETQ. The trim removed 2 bases at V and 0 bases at J, leaving 5 bases unmatched. This CDR3 is 17 amino acids long. The CDR3 sequence is CASSLTSGMSSYNEQFF. The CDR3 DNA reads as TGCGCCAGCAGCTTAACTAGCGGGATGAGCTCCTACAATGAGCAGTTCTTC.

The CDR3 region is CASSIGLSGKETQYF. The CDR3, as DNA: TGTGCCAGTAGTATAGGCCTTAGCGGGAAAGAGACCCAGTACTTC. V gene TRBV19 combines with J gene TRBJ2-5, with 8 bases aligning to TRBD2. V was clipped by 1 base and J by 3 bases; unmatched bases: 4. CDR3 length equals 15 residues. Germline V gene sequence: CDR1 LNHDA, CDR2 SQIVND (reference sequence).

V is TRBV27 and J is TRBJ1-4, with TRBD1 as a possible D gene (6 bases). The CDR3 covers 12 residues. Per the germline V gene, CDR1 is MNHEY and CDR2 is SMNVEV (reference sequence). Trimming cost V 10 bases and J 8 bases, with 14 bases left between them. CDR3 coding DNA: TGTGCCACAAGGGGGTCGGACGAAAAACTGTTTTTT. Translated: CATRGSDEKLFF.

The genes are TRBV5-5 and TRBJ2-7, with 14 bases fitting TRBD2. The CDR3 runs 15 residues. V shed 5 bases and J 3 bases; nucleotides not matched to a gene: 4. In germline, CDR1 is SGHKS, CDR2 YYEKEE (reference sequence). CDR3 nucleotides: TGTGCCAGCAGGGGGGGACTAGCGGGAGTCTACGAGCAGTACTTC. Translated: CASRGGLAGVYEQYF.

The V gene is TRBV19, the J gene TRBJ1-6; 8 bases align to TRBD1. V lost 4 bases to trimming and J lost 5 bases; unmatched junction nucleotides: 4. The CDR3 runs to 15 residues. The germline V gene encodes CDR1 LNHDA and CDR2 SQIVND (reference sequence). Written as DNA, the CDR3 is TGTGCCAGTAGTACAGGGGGCGTGGATAATTCACCCCTCCACTTT. Its protein product is CASSTGGVDNSPLHF.

With respect to this clone: A read error may account for a junction end that differs from germline. CDR3 in DNA: TGTGCCAGCAGCTTAACCGTTGGACAGCAAGTTTTT. Protein product: CASSLTVGQQVF. The chain couples TRBV7-3 to TRBJ2-3, with D possibly being TRBD1 (6 bases). The length of the CDR3 is 12 residues. CDR1 and CDR2 (germline): SGHTA, FQGTGA. Drawing the rest from reference TRBV7-3 and TRBJ2-3, the complete variable domain is GAGVSQTPSNKVTEKGKYVELRCDPISGHTALYWYRQSLGQGPEFLIYFQGTGAADDSGLPNDRFFAVRPEGSVSTLKIQRTERGDSAVYLCASSLTVGQQVFGPGTRLTVL.

The CDR3 loop reads CASSYQGFDTEAFF. DNA for the CDR3: TGTGCCAGCAGTTACCAGGGGTTTGACACTGAAGCTTTCTTT. This sequence joins TRBV6-6 and TRBJ1-1, with D perhaps matching TRBD1 (6 bases). V dropped 2 bases and J dropped 3 bases, with 10 bases sitting between them. Germline lookup yields CDR1 MNHNY and CDR2 SVGAGI (reference sequence). The CDR3 covers 14 residues.

The DNA of the CDR3 is TGTGCCACCACTGGGGCCAACGTCCTGACTTTC. Translating gives CATTGANVLTF. The chain combines TRBV12-3 or TRBV12-4 with TRBJ2-6, with no clear D. The V gene lost 10 bases and the J gene lost 2 bases, with 3 bases spanning the gap. The CDR3 covers 11 residues.

The V call is TRBV9, the J call TRBJ2-2; D is possibly TRBD1 (6 bases). Per the germline V gene, CDR1 is SGDLS and CDR2 is YYNGEE. V dropped 0 bases and J dropped 4 bases, with 7 bases sitting between them. The CDR3 is 14 residues long. This chain's CDR3 is CASSVGGPTGELFF. The CDR3 DNA reads as TGTGCCAGCAGCGTAGGGGGGCCCACCGGGGAGCTGTTTTTT.

This sequence joins TRBV28 and TRBJ2-1; tentative D call: TRBD2 (6 bases). The V gene's germline CDR1 is MDHEN and CDR2 SYDVKM. This CDR3 comprises 14 residues. Trimming pared 8 bases from V and 3 bases from J, leaving 14 bases between. In nucleotides, the CDR3 is TGTGCCAGCTGTTATAGCGGTGACTACAATGAGCAGTTCTTC. Translated, it gives CASCYSGDYNEQFF.

CDR3 bases: TGCGCCAGCAGCCAAGGTACTAGCGGGAGTCCCTACGAGCAGTACTTC. This sequence encodes CASSQGTSGSPYEQYF. V is TRBV4-1 and J is TRBJ2-7, with TRBD2 identical over 11 bases. The germline CDR1 and CDR2 sequences are MGHRA and YSYEKL. CDR3 size: 16 residues. V lost 1 base and J lost 2; bases outside the gene matches: 4.

V usage is TRBV2 and J usage is TRBJ1-2; a possible D gene is TRBD1 (5 bases). The CDR3 has 12 amino acids. The germline CDR1 and CDR2 sequences are SNHLY and FYNNEI. V lost 6 bases and J 8 bases, leaving 13 bases between the germline ends. CDR3 coding DNA: TGTGCCAGCAGCTTACAGGACCACGGCTACACCTTC. It encodes CASSLQDHGYTF.

This clone was counted a single time. The chain links TRBV28 to TRBJ2-2; possible D gene TRBD1, 6 bases. Germline V CDR1 and CDR2: MDHEN, SYDVKM. CDR3 length: 15 residues. Between the trimmed V and J ends, which lost 5 bases and 7 bases, there was a span of 17 bases. CDR3 nucleotides: TGTGCCAGCAGTCCCTCCAGGGGCGCGAGCGGGGAGCTGTTTTTT. Its protein is CASSPSRGASGELFF.

The CDR3 bases are TGTGCCACCATGACCCGCGTGACTAGCCGATACAATGAGCAGTTCTTC. Its translation: CATMTRVTSRYNEQFF. This chain connects TRBV27 to TRBJ2-1; 7 bases are a match to TRBD2. The J segment lost 4 bases and the V segment lost 10 bases, leaving 16 bases of the junction unmatched. Germline CDR1 reads MNHEY; CDR2 reads SMNVEV (reference sequence). This CDR3 is built from 16 residues.

This rearrangement joins TRBV6-5 to TRBJ1-2; 9 bases map to TRBD1. Germline V gene lookup returns CDR1 MNHEY and CDR2 SVGAGI. The J segment lost 5 bases and the V segment lost 6 bases, leaving 4 bases of the junction unmatched. The CDR3 covers 13 residues. In DNA, the CDR3 is TGTGCCAGCAGAACAGGGGGCGCGTATGGCTACACCTTC. This translates into CASRTGGAYGYTF.

The chain couples TRBV19 to TRBJ1-3; 9 positions match TRBD1. The CDR3 sequence is 14 residues long. From germline, CDR1 is LNHDA and CDR2 SQIVND (reference sequence). V lost 5 bases to trimming and J lost 11 bases; unmatched junction nucleotides: 10. The CDR3 here is CASSVQGTGTSIYF. Here the CDR3 DNA reads TGTGCCAGTAGTGTTCAGGGGACAGGGACCTCCATATATTTT.

This clone has a single count. The chain carries TRBV5-1 and TRBJ2-3; 9 bases map to TRBD2. The V gene end was trimmed by 0 bases and the J gene end by 1 base; junction bases not matched to a gene: 3. CDR1 is SGHRS and CDR2 is YFSETQ in the germline V gene. The CDR3 is 16 residues long. The chain's CDR3 is CASSLGLAAGTDTQYF. The CDR3 DNA follows: TGCGCCAGCAGCTTGGGACTAGCGGCGGGCACAGATACGCAGTATTTT. The variable domain in full, completed from reference TRBV5-1 and TRBJ2-3, reads KAGVTQTPRYLIKTRGQQVTLSCSPISGHRSVSWYQQTPGQGLQFLFEYFSETQRNKGNFPGRFSGRQFSNSRSEMNVSTLELGDSALYLCASSLGLAAGTDTQYFGPGTRLTVL.

This chain joins TRBV3-1 (or the pseudogene TRBV3-2) and TRBJ2-1, with D maybe TRBD1 (5 bases). This CDR3 comprises 14 residues. Germline V lookup: CDR1 LGHDT, CDR2 YNNKEL (reference sequence). Trimming stripped 2 bases from V and 6 bases from J, with 11 bases between. Here the CDR3 reads CASSQLQGGNEQFF. CDR3 DNA: TGTGCCAGCAGCCAACTGCAGGGTGGCAATGAGCAGTTCTTC.